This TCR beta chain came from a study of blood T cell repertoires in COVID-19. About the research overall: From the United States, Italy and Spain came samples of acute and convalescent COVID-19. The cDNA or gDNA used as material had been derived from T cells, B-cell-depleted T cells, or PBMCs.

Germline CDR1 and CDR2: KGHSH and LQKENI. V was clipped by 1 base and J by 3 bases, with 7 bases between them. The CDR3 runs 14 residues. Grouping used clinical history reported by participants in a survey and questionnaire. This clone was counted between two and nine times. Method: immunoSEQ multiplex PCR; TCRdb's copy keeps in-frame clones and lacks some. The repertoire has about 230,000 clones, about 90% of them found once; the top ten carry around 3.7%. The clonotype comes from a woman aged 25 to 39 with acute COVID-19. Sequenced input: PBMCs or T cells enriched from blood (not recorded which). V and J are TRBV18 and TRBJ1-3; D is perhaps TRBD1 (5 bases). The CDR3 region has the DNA TGTGCCAGCTCACCACAGGGACTTGGAAACACCATATATTTT. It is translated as CASSPQGLGNTIYF.